The clone carrying this TCR beta chain was seen only once. Methods used by the authors: Amplification of reference gene primers provided the estimated nucleated cell counts. Repertoires were generated with immunoSEQ multiplex PCR, while TCRdb's copy carries only in-frame clones and drops some. V and J calls and clone size come straight from that table; D and trimming were deduced from the DNA. The table lists about 240,000 clones, around 86% of them singletons. The data derive from a study of blood T cell repertoires in COVID-19. The overall study: Spain, Italy and the United States supplied samples that represented acute and convalescent COVID-19. From T cells, B-cell-depleted T cells, or PBMCs came the material, which was cDNA or gDNA.

J was trimmed by 0 bases and V by 3 bases; bases with no gene match: 2. CDR3 length equals 14 residues. Germline assignment: CDR1 SGDLS and CDR2 YYNGEE. Sequencing used peripheral blood. The clonotype was recovered from an older woman with active or convalescent COVID-19. The chain carries TRBV9 and TRBJ1-1, with 7 bases matching TRBD1. The CDR3, as DNA: TGTGCCAGCAGCGAGGGACAGCTGAACACTGAAGCTTTCTTT. It translates to CASSEGQLNTEAFF. The entire variable domain, with the rest obtained from reference TRBV9 and TRBJ1-1, is as follows: DSGVTQTPKHLITATGQRVTLRCSPRSGDLSVYWYQQSLDQGLQFLIQYYNGEERAKGNILERFSAQQFPDLHSELNLSSLELGDSALYFCASSEGQLNTEAFFGQGTRLTVV.